This T cell receptor beta chain was sequenced in a study of early T cells in non-severe SARS-CoV-2 infection. TCRdb used MiXCR to reprocess the 5' RACE reads, holding one entry per CDR3 protein. There are about 35,000 distinct CDR3 sequences in the sample; 5% to 6% occur only once, and roughly 6.3% lies in the top ten. With 8 bases removed from V and 2 bases from J, the gap between germline ends came to 9 bases. The CDR3 sequence is 12 residues long. Germline CDR1 reads DFQATT; CDR2 reads SNEGSKA (reference sequence). This clonotype has a handful of counts. This TCR was recovered from an adult who was a healthcare worker with PCR-confirmed SARS-CoV-2 infection or an uninfected control (not recorded which). The chain employs TRBV20-1 and TRBJ2-2; the D is unclear. The material sequenced was whole blood, taken at baseline. Here the CDR3 reads CSTCTNTGELFF. CDR3 sequence (DNA): TGCAGTACCTGTACTAACACCGGGGAGCTGTTTTTT.